The 17 T cell receptor beta chains presented below share a single source sample, sequenced in a study of T cells in Graves' hyperthyroidism and ophthalmopathy (dated by TCRdb to between 2018 and 2021). Receptor amplification or capture employed multiplex PCR. Data came from an Illumina HiSeq 2000. TCR beta CDR3 regions were amplified from RNA transcripts. For the first round of RT-PCR on the TCR CDR3, the HTBI primer set was used together with the Qiagen OneStep RT-PCR kit. Starting from the raw public reads, TCRdb applied fastp trimming at Q25, assembled clones with MiXCR and retained in-frame beta chains. Every CDR3 protein is listed once, alongside the most common genes and DNA of its rows. The sample has roughly 350,000 distinct CDR3 sequences on record, about 15% of them singletons. Of the sample, roughly a fifth is held by the ten largest clones. Sequenced input: blood. These receptors were taken from a young woman with Graves' ophthalmopathy.

This clonotype was recorded many times. V gene TRBV2 combines with J gene TRBJ2-7; TRBD2 matches 12 bases. With V trimmed by 7 bases and J by 4 bases, 5 bases remained unmatched. CDR3 length equals 14 residues. Looked up from germline, CDR1 is SNHLY and CDR2 is FYNNEI. CDR3 protein: CASIWTSGTYEQYF. The CDR3 bases are TGTGCCAGCATTTGGACTAGCGGGACTTACGAGCAGTACTTC.

This clonotype was seen many times. J is TRBJ2-7 and V is TRBV30; 7 nucleotides match TRBD1. The CDR3 covers 13 residues. CDR1 and CDR2 from the germline V gene are GTSNPN and SVGIG (reference sequence). V gave up 6 bases and J gave up 2 bases; unmatched junction bases: 7. This CDR3 is CACYKTGTYEQYF. In nucleotides, the CDR3 is TGTGCCTGTTACAAGACAGGGACCTACGAGCAGTACTTC.

In its sample, this clonotype was seen many times. The genes are TRBV30 and TRBJ2-7; no clear D. Germline V gives CDR1 GTSNPN, CDR2 SVGIG (reference sequence). The CDR3 sequence is 13 residues long. The V end was cut by 4 bases, the J end by 4 bases, with 14 bases between. The CDR3, as DNA: TGTGCCTGGACCCCACGCCGGGCGTACGAGCAGTACTTC. Amino acid sequence: CAWTPRRAYEQYF.

This clonotype was seen a handful of times. The genes are TRBV12-3 or TRBV12-4 and TRBJ2-4; D is ambiguous. V was clipped by 5 bases and J by 5 bases, with 13 bases between them. CDR3 length: 14 residues. In DNA, the CDR3 is TGTGCCAGCAGTCAGTCCGTCCGCCAAAACATTCAGTACTTC. This gives the protein CASSQSVRQNIQYF.

This clonotype was recorded many times. J is TRBJ2-2 and V is TRBV6-1; 8 positions match TRBD1. There are 15 residues in the CDR3. From germline, CDR1 is MNHNS and CDR2 SASEGT. V was clipped by 9 bases and J by 3 bases; unmatched bases: 9. The CDR3 DNA follows: TGTGCCAGTAAATGGACAGGGTCGGACACCGGGGAGCTGTTTTTT. Its translation is CASKWTGSDTGELFF.

At least ten counts were recorded for this clonotype. The chain is built from TRBV7-8 and TRBJ2-1; 11 bases agree with TRBD2. This CDR3 is built from 18 residues. V shed 3 bases, J shed 1 base, and the junction held 8 bases outside the gene matches. CDR1 is SGHVS and CDR2 is FQNEAQ in the germline V gene. In DNA form, the CDR3 reads TGTGCCAGCAGCTTTGAAGATAGCGGGGGGGGATCCTACAATGAGCAGTTCTTC. This codes for CASSFEDSGGGSYNEQFF. The full variable domain, completed using reference TRBV7-8 and TRBJ2-1, is GAGVSQSPRYKVAKRGQDVALRCDPISGHVSLFWYQQALGQGPEFLTYFQNEAQLDKSGLPSDRFFAERPEGSVSTLKIQRTQQEDSAVYLCASSFEDSGGGSYNEQFFGPGTRLTVL.

The chain combines TRBV9 with TRBJ2-1, with a possible D match to TRBD1 (6 bases). The CDR3 sequence is 18 residues long. V dropped 3 bases and J dropped 5 bases, with 24 bases sitting between them. Germline V gene lookup returns CDR1 SGDLS and CDR2 YYNGEE. CDR3 sequence (DNA): TGTGCCAGCAGCGGAAGAACAGGGAAAACCGCGGCTAACAATGAGCAGTTCTTC. Amino acid sequence: CASSGRTGKTAANNEQFF. The complete variable domain, with remaining parts taken from reference TRBV9 and TRBJ2-1, reads DSGVTQTPKHLITATGQRVTLRCSPRSGDLSVYWYQQSLDQGLQFLIQYYNGEERAKGNILERFSAQQFPDLHSELNLSSLELGDSALYFCASSGRTGKTAANNEQFFGPGTRLTVL.

This clonotype was counted a few times. This chain links TRBV24-1 with TRBJ2-1; 12 bases align to TRBD2. The V and J ends lost 2 bases and 9 bases, in that order; junction bases with no gene match: 7. Germline V gives CDR1 KGHDR, CDR2 SFDVKD. This CDR3 region has 16 residues. CDR3 protein: CATSDWASGGATEQFF. CDR3 nucleotide sequence: TGTGCCACCAGTGATTGGGCTAGCGGGGGGGCCACTGAGCAGTTCTTC.

This clonotype was detected ten times or more. The genes are TRBV7-9 and TRBJ2-3, with 8 bases fitting TRBD2. This CDR3 has 20 amino acids. J was trimmed by 1 base and V by 5 bases; bases with no gene match: 20. The germline V gene has CDR1 SEHNR and CDR2 FQNEAQ (reference sequence). The CDR3 here is CASSRSSGGGFHIGTDTQYF. The DNA of the CDR3 is TGTGCCAGCAGCCGATCCTCCGGGGGGGGCTTCCACATCGGCACAGATACGCAGTATTTT.

The genes are TRBV24-1 and TRBJ2-1; D might be TRBD2 (5 bases). From germline, CDR1 is KGHDR and CDR2 SFDVKD. The CDR3 length is 16 residues. V lost 3 bases to trimming and J lost 1 base, with 12 bases between them. The CDR3 DNA follows: TGTGCCACCAGTGATGTGGAGGTTCTTTCCTACAATGAGCAGTTCTTC. Protein sequence: CATSDVEVLSYNEQFF.

This clonotype was picked up a small number of times. The chain has TRBV2 and TRBJ2-3, with TRBD2 matching over 11 bases. With 5 bases clipped from V and 4 bases from J, the junction kept 5 bases outside the gene matches. The CDR3 sequence is 15 residues long. The germline V gene has CDR1 SNHLY and CDR2 FYNNEI. In nucleotides, the CDR3 is TGTGCCAGCAGTTCTAGCGGGAGGAGAGCAGATACGCAGTATTTT. It translates to CASSSSGRRADTQYF.

This clonotype was picked up many times. As DNA, the CDR3 is TGCAGTGCTAGACCTAGCGGGGGGGGGGTTCAAGAGACCCAGTACTTC. It yields the protein CSARPSGGGVQETQYF. V and J are TRBV20-1 and TRBJ2-5, with TRBD2 matching 12 bases. The V and J ends lost 2 bases and 2 bases, in that order; junction bases with no gene match: 6. The CDR3 runs 16 residues. CDR1 and CDR2 (germline): DFQATT, SNEGSKA (reference sequence).

The chain links TRBV4-1 to TRBJ1-5, with D possibly matching TRBD1 (5 bases). Trimming left V 0 bases short and J 4 bases short, with 19 bases between. There are 18 residues in the CDR3. Germline V CDR1 and CDR2: MGHRA, YSYEKL. The DNA of the CDR3 is TGCGCCAGCAGCCAAGACTTCCAGGGTGCCAGGCCTAATCAGCCCCAGCATTTT. Translated, it gives CASSQDFQGARPNQPQHF.

The V and J genes are TRBV12-3 or TRBV12-4 and TRBJ2-7; D ambiguous. Between the trimmed V and J ends, which lost 0 bases and 2 bases, there was a span of 5 bases. This CDR3 has 13 residues. This chain's CDR3 is CASSLAETYEQYF. In DNA, the CDR3 is TGTGCCAGCAGTTTAGCAGAGACCTACGAGCAGTACTTC.

This clonotype was detected many times. V usage is TRBV12-3 or TRBV12-4 and J usage is TRBJ1-5; D gene unclear. With 3 bases removed from V and 0 bases from J, the gap between germline ends came to 18 bases. The CDR3 loop spans 18 amino acids. CDR3 nucleotides: TGTGCCAGCAGTTTTGGCTCCCCCATCGGCAATAGCAATCAGCCCCAGCATTTT. It is translated as CASSFGSPIGNSNQPQHF.

This clonotype was counted ten times or more. The chain couples TRBV5-5 to TRBJ2-7; D tentatively fits TRBD1 or TRBD2 (7 bases each). V dropped 5 bases and J dropped 4 bases, with 16 bases sitting between them. This CDR3 has 14 residues. Germline assignment: CDR1 SGHKS and CDR2 YYEKEE (reference sequence). Here the CDR3 reads CASRGGDRNYEQYF. The DNA for the CDR3 is TGTGCCAGCAGGGGAGGGGACAGAAATTACGAGCAGTACTTC.

This clonotype has ten or more counts. This sequence joins TRBV12-3 or TRBV12-4 and TRBJ2-1, with 10 bases matching TRBD1. The trim removed 2 bases at V and 8 bases at J, leaving 12 bases unmatched. The CDR3 loop spans 17 amino acids. CDR3 DNA sequence: TGTGCCAGCAGTTTATGGACCGGGACAGGGGCGCACGATGAGCAGTTCTTC. Translation: CASSLWTGTGAHDEQFF.